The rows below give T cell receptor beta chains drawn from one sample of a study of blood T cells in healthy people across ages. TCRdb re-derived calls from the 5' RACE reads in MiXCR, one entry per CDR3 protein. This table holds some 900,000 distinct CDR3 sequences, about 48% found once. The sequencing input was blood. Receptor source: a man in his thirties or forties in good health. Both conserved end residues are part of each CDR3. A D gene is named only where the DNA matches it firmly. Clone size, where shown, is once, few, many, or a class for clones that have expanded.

cdr3_aa: CASRLQGKSEQFF
cdr3_nt: TGTGCCAGCAGGTTACAGGGGAAGAGTGAGCAGTTCTTC
j_call: TRBJ2-1
d_call: TRBD1
v_call: TRBV12-3/TRBV12-4
clone_size: -

cdr3_aa: CASSQVDNNYGYTF
cdr3_nt: TGCGCCAGCAGCCAAGTGGACAATAACTATGGCTACACCTTC
j_call: TRBJ1-2
d_call: -
v_call: TRBV4-1
clone_size: -

cdr3_aa: CASSSPNGLDEQFF
cdr3_nt: TGTGCCAGCAGTTCCCCCAATGGGCTGGATGAGCAGTTCTTC
j_call: TRBJ2-1
d_call: -
v_call: TRBV12-3/TRBV12-4
clone_size: -

cdr3_aa: CASSLKIDTQYF
cdr3_nt: TGTGCCAGCAGCCTGAAGATAGATACGCAGTATTTT
j_call: TRBJ2-3
d_call: -
v_call: TRBV28
clone_size: once

cdr3_aa: CASSQSGTARNEKLFF
cdr3_nt: TGTGCCAGCAGCCAATCAGGGACAGCGAGGAATGAAAAACTGTTTTTT
j_call: TRBJ1-4
d_call: TRBD1
v_call: TRBV3-1
clone_size: many

cdr3_aa: CASSLNSLGGGDIQYF
cdr3_nt: TGCGCCAGCAGCTTAAACTCTCTCGGGGGAGGAGACATTCAGTACTTC
j_call: TRBJ2-4
d_call: -
v_call: TRBV5-1
clone_size: -

cdr3_aa: CSARDGRSSYEQYF
cdr3_nt: TGCAGTGCTAGAGATGGCAGGAGCTCCTACGAGCAGTACTTC
j_call: TRBJ2-7
d_call: -
v_call: TRBV20-1
clone_size: -

cdr3_aa: CSAPQPGLAVYEQYF
cdr3_nt: TGCAGTGCTCCTCAGCCGGGACTAGCGGTCTACGAGCAGTACTTC
j_call: TRBJ2-7
d_call: TRBD2
v_call: TRBV20-1
clone_size: -

cdr3_aa: CASSPGLGEAFF
cdr3_nt: TGTGCCAGCAGTCCGGGTCTGGGTGAAGCTTTCTTT
j_call: TRBJ1-1
d_call: -
v_call: TRBV12-3/TRBV12-4
clone_size: -

cdr3_aa: CASRDKGGYTF
cdr3_nt: TGTGCCAGCCGGGACAAAGGGGGCTACACCTTC
j_call: TRBJ1-2
d_call: -
v_call: TRBV6-2/TRBV6-3
clone_size: few

cdr3_aa: CASSPLGRGDSEQYF
cdr3_nt: TGTGCCAGCTCACCACTGGGTAGGGGCGACTCCGAGCAGTACTTC
j_call: TRBJ2-7
d_call: -
v_call: TRBV18
clone_size: -

cdr3_aa: CASSSLPGALSSYEQYF
cdr3_nt: TGTGCCAGCAGCTCCCTCCCCGGTGCGCTGAGCTCCTACGAGCAGTACTTC
j_call: TRBJ2-7
d_call: -
v_call: TRBV11-3
clone_size: -

cdr3_aa: CASREVGYSNQPQHF
cdr3_nt: TGTGCCAGCAGGGAGGTAGGCTATAGCAATCAGCCCCAGCATTTT
j_call: TRBJ1-5
d_call: -
v_call: TRBV27
clone_size: -

cdr3_aa: CASSSGGLSGYTF
cdr3_nt: TGTGCCAGCAGCTCGGGGGGACTTTCCGGCTACACCTTC
j_call: TRBJ1-2
d_call: -
v_call: TRBV7-2
clone_size: few

cdr3_aa: CASSSRDGSTYEQYF
cdr3_nt: TGTGCCAGCAGTAGTAGGGACGGGTCTACCTACGAGCAGTACTTC
j_call: TRBJ2-7
d_call: -
v_call: TRBV6-6
clone_size: -

cdr3_aa: CSVEPGAVYNEQFF
cdr3_nt: TGCAGCGTTGAACCAGGGGCGGTCTACAATGAGCAGTTCTTC
j_call: TRBJ2-1
d_call: -
v_call: TRBV29-1
clone_size: few

cdr3_aa: CASSPGGRDGYTF
cdr3_nt: TGTGCCAGCAGCCCTGGAGGACGGGATGGCTACACCTTC
j_call: TRBJ1-2
d_call: -
v_call: TRBV3-1
clone_size: -

cdr3_aa: CASSSRRENTEAFF
cdr3_nt: TGTGCCAGCAGTTCCCGACGGGAAAACACTGAAGCTTTCTTT
j_call: TRBJ1-1
d_call: -
v_call: TRBV12-3/TRBV12-4
clone_size: -

cdr3_aa: CASTPNSGVGDTQYF
cdr3_nt: TGTGCCAGCACACCGAACTCGGGGGTTGGAGATACGCAGTATTTT
j_call: TRBJ2-3
d_call: -
v_call: TRBV7-2
clone_size: -

cdr3_aa: CASSLDPGKMFNEQFF
cdr3_nt: TGTGCCAGCAGCTTGGATCCGGGGAAGATGTTTAATGAGCAGTTCTTC
j_call: TRBJ2-1
d_call: -
v_call: TRBV5-6
clone_size: -

cdr3_aa: CSASDLAGSSYEQYF
cdr3_nt: TGCAGTGCAAGCGACCTAGCGGGGAGCTCCTACGAGCAGTACTTC
j_call: TRBJ2-7
d_call: TRBD2
v_call: TRBV20-1
clone_size: -

cdr3_aa: CASSETSGGAYEQFF
cdr3_nt: TGTGCCAGCAGCGAGACTAGCGGGGGGGCATATGAGCAGTTCTTC
j_call: TRBJ2-1
d_call: TRBD2
v_call: TRBV11-3
clone_size: once

cdr3_aa: CASSQARADTQYF
cdr3_nt: TGTGCCAGCAGCCAAGCACGGGCTGATACGCAGTATTTT
j_call: TRBJ2-3
d_call: -
v_call: TRBV3-1
clone_size: few

cdr3_aa: CASSVVGTSSEQYF
cdr3_nt: TGTGCCAGCAGCGTAGTCGGGACTAGCAGTGAGCAGTACTTC
j_call: TRBJ2-5
d_call: TRBD2
v_call: TRBV9
clone_size: -

cdr3_aa: CASRRPGNTEAFF
cdr3_nt: TGTGCCAGCAGACGTCCGGGGAACACTGAAGCTTTCTTT
j_call: TRBJ1-1
d_call: -
v_call: TRBV7-2
clone_size: -

cdr3_aa: CSARIQGRNEQYF
cdr3_nt: TGCAGTGCTAGAATCCAGGGGCGGAACGAGCAGTACTTC
j_call: TRBJ2-7
d_call: -
v_call: TRBV20-1
clone_size: once

cdr3_aa: CASTWARDGGEQFF
cdr3_nt: TGTGCCAGCACCTGGGCGAGGGACGGCGGTGAGCAGTTCTTC
j_call: TRBJ2-1
d_call: -
v_call: TRBV6-2/TRBV6-3
clone_size: -

cdr3_aa: CASSLGRGRERQPQHF
cdr3_nt: TGTGCCAGCAGTTTAGGAAGGGGCAGGGAACGTCAGCCCCAGCATTTT
j_call: TRBJ1-5
d_call: -
v_call: TRBV28
clone_size: few

cdr3_aa: CASVSGLASTGELFF
cdr3_nt: TGTGCCAGTGTATCGGGACTAGCTAGCACCGGGGAGCTGTTTTTT
j_call: TRBJ2-2
d_call: TRBD2
v_call: TRBV4-2
clone_size: -

cdr3_aa: CSARRDRGGSPLHF
cdr3_nt: TGCAGTGCTAGACGCGACAGGGGAGGTTCACCCCTCCACTTT
j_call: TRBJ1-6
d_call: TRBD1
v_call: TRBV20-1
clone_size: -

cdr3_aa: CASSLSGGSFFTGELFF
cdr3_nt: TGTGCCAGCAGCTTATCGGGGGGGTCCTTCTTCACCGGGGAGCTGTTTTTT
j_call: TRBJ2-2
d_call: TRBD2
v_call: TRBV7-9
clone_size: -

cdr3_aa: CSAQTGTDSYEQYF
cdr3_nt: TGCAGCGCCCAGACCGGGACAGACTCCTACGAGCAGTACTTC
j_call: TRBJ2-7
d_call: TRBD1
v_call: TRBV29-1
clone_size: -

cdr3_aa: CASTPNIGYGQYF
cdr3_nt: TGTGCCAGCACCCCCAACATAGGCTACGGGCAGTACTTC
j_call: TRBJ2-7
d_call: -
v_call: TRBV12-3/TRBV12-4
clone_size: -

cdr3_aa: CASSRREAEQYF
cdr3_nt: TGTGCCAGCTCACGCAGGGAGGCCGAGCAGTACTTC
j_call: TRBJ2-7
d_call: -
v_call: TRBV18
clone_size: few

cdr3_aa: CSAKFQETQYF
cdr3_nt: TGCAGTGCTAAATTCCAAGAGACCCAGTACTTC
j_call: TRBJ2-5
d_call: -
v_call: TRBV20-1
clone_size: few

cdr3_aa: CSARRDSTDTQYF
cdr3_nt: TGCAGTGCTAGGAGGGACTCCACAGATACGCAGTATTTT
j_call: TRBJ2-3
d_call: -
v_call: TRBV20-1
clone_size: -

cdr3_aa: CASGGPSSYEQYF
cdr3_nt: TGTGCCAGCGGTGGGCCCAGCTCCTACGAGCAGTACTTC
j_call: TRBJ2-7
d_call: -
v_call: TRBV25-1
clone_size: once

cdr3_aa: CASSHRQGIPGTQYF
cdr3_nt: TGCGCCAGCAGCCACCGACAGGGTATCCCAGGTACGCAGTATTTT
j_call: TRBJ2-3
d_call: TRBD1
v_call: TRBV4-1
clone_size: -

cdr3_aa: CASTRDGFNEQYF
cdr3_nt: TGTGCCAGCACTAGGGACGGATTCAATGAGCAGTACTTC
j_call: TRBJ2-7
d_call: -
v_call: TRBV6-1
clone_size: -

cdr3_aa: CASSRRGPTYNEQFF
cdr3_nt: TGTGCCAGCAGCCGGCGGGGGCCCACCTACAATGAGCAGTTCTTC
j_call: TRBJ2-1
d_call: -
v_call: TRBV2
clone_size: few

cdr3_aa: CAGSPNLRQAYEQYF
cdr3_nt: TGTGCCGGCAGCCCCAACCTTCGACAGGCCTACGAGCAGTACTTC
j_call: TRBJ2-7
d_call: -
v_call: TRBV27
clone_size: -

cdr3_aa: CASRLLAESTDTQYF
cdr3_nt: TGTGCCAGCAGGTTACTAGCGGAAAGCACAGATACGCAGTATTTT
j_call: TRBJ2-3
d_call: TRBD2
v_call: TRBV7-9
clone_size: few

cdr3_aa: CASSQFGGGAYEQYF
cdr3_nt: TGTGCCAGCAGCCAGTTCGGGGGAGGGGCCTACGAGCAGTACTTC
j_call: TRBJ2-7
d_call: TRBD2
v_call: TRBV3-1
clone_size: few

cdr3_aa: CASSREGEYEQYF
cdr3_nt: TGCGCCAGCAGCAGAGAGGGGGAGTACGAGCAGTACTTC
j_call: TRBJ2-7
d_call: -
v_call: TRBV5-1
clone_size: few

cdr3_aa: CASSSRTDEKLFF
cdr3_nt: TGTGCCAGCAGCTCGCGGACGGATGAAAAACTGTTTTTT
j_call: TRBJ1-4
d_call: -
v_call: TRBV7-2
clone_size: -

cdr3_aa: CSARIRDGAYEQYF
cdr3_nt: TGCAGTGCTAGAATTAGGGACGGCGCCTACGAGCAGTACTTC
j_call: TRBJ2-7
d_call: -
v_call: TRBV20-1
clone_size: few

cdr3_aa: CASRADRARVTDTQYF
cdr3_nt: TGTGCCAGCAGGGCGGACAGGGCCCGGGTCACAGATACGCAGTATTTT
j_call: TRBJ2-3
d_call: TRBD1
v_call: TRBV2
clone_size: few

cdr3_aa: CSARPRGTGTEQFF
cdr3_nt: TGCAGTGCTAGACCGAGGGGTACAGGGACTGAGCAGTTCTTC
j_call: TRBJ2-1
d_call: -
v_call: TRBV20-1
clone_size: -

cdr3_aa: CASSSLARDTQYF
cdr3_nt: TGTGCCAGCAGTTCCCTAGCGAGAGATACGCAGTATTTT
j_call: TRBJ2-3
d_call: -
v_call: TRBV6-2/TRBV6-3
clone_size: -

cdr3_aa: CASSQEGSGGDNEQFF
cdr3_nt: TGTGCCAGCAGCCAAGAAGGTAGCGGGGGGGACAATGAGCAGTTCTTC
j_call: TRBJ2-1
d_call: TRBD2
v_call: TRBV3-1
clone_size: -

cdr3_aa: CASSDPGQNQPQHF
cdr3_nt: TGTGCCAGCAGTGATCCTGGGCAAAATCAGCCCCAGCATTTT
j_call: TRBJ1-5
d_call: -
v_call: TRBV25-1
clone_size: -

cdr3_aa: CASIELAGGQETQYF
cdr3_nt: TGTGCCAGCATCGAACTAGCGGGGGGCCAAGAGACCCAGTACTTC
j_call: TRBJ2-5
d_call: TRBD2
v_call: TRBV27
clone_size: few

cdr3_aa: CSVDGDSYEQYF
cdr3_nt: TGCAGCGTTGATGGGGACAGCTACGAGCAGTACTTC
j_call: TRBJ2-7
d_call: TRBD1
v_call: TRBV29-1
clone_size: many